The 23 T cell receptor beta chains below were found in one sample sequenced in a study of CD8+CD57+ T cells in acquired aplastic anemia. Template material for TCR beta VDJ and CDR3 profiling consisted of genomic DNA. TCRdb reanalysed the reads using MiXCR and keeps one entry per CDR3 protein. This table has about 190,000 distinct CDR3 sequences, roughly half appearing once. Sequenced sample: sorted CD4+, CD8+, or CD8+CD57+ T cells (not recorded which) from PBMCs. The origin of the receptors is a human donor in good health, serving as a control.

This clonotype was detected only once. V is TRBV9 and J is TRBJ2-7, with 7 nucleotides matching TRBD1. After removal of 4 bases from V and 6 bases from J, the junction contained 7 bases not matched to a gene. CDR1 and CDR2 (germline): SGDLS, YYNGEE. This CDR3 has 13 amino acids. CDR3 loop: CASSIRQGSEQYF. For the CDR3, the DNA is TGTGCCAGCAGCATCAGACAGGGCAGCGAGCAGTACTTC.

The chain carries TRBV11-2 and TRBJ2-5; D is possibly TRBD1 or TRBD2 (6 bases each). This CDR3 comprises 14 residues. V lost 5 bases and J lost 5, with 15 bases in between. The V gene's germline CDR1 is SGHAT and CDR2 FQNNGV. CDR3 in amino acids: CASSARGPGETQYF. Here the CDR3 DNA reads TGTGCCAGCAGCGCACGGGGGCCCGGGGAGACCCAGTACTTC.

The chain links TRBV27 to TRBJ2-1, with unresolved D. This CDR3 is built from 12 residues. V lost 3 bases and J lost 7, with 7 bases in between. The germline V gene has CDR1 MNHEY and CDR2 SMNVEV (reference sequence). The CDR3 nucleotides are TGTGCCAGCAGTTTGAAAGGGAATGAGCAGTTCTTC. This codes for CASSLKGNEQFF.

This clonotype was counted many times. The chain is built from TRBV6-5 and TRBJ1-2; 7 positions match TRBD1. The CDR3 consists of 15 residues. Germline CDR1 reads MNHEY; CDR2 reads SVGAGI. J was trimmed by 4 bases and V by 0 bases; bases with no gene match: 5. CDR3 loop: CASSYSTGDTYGYTF. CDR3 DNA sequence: TGTGCCAGCAGTTACTCAACAGGGGATACCTATGGCTACACCTTC.

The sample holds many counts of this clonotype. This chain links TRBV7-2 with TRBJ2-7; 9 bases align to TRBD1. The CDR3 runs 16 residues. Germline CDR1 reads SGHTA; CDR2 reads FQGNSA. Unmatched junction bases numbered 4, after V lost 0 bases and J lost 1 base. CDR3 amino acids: CASSLATGTGSYEQYF. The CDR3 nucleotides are TGTGCCAGCAGCTTAGCCACCGGGACAGGGTCCTACGAGCAGTACTTC.

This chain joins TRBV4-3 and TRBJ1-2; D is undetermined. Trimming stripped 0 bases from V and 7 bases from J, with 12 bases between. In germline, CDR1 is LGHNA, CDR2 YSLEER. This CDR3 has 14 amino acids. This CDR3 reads CASSQESQRSGYTF. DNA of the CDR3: TGCGCCAGCAGCCAAGAAAGTCAGAGATCTGGCTACACCTTC.

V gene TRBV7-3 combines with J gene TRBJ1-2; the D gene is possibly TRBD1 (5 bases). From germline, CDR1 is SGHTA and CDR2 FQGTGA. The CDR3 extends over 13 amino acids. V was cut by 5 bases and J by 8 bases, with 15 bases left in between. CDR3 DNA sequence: TGTGCCAGCAGCCCAAGGAGGGGAGGGGGCTACACCTTC. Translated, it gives CASSPRRGGGYTF.

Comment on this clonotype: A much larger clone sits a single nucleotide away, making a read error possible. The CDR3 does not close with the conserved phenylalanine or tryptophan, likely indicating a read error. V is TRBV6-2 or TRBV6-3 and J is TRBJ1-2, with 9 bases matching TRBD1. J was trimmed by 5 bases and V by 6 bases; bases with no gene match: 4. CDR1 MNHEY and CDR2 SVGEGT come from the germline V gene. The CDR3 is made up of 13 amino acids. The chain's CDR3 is CASSVQGAYGYTL. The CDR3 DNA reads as TGTGCCAGCAGCGTACAGGGGGCATATGGCTACACCCTC.

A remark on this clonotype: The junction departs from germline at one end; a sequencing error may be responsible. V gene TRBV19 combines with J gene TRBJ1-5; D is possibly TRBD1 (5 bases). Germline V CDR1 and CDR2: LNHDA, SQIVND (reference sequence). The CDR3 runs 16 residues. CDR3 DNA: TGTGCCAGTAAAGGGCAGGGAGGGCCTAGCGATCAGCCCCAGCATTTT. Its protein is CASKGQGGPSDQPQHF.

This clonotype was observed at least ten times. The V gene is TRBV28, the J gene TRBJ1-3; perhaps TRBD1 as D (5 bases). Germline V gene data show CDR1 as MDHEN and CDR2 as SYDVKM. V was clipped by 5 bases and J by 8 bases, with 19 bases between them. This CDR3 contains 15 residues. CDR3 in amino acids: CASSPPGRAKDTIYF. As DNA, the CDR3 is TGTGCCAGCAGTCCTCCCGGCAGGGCGAAGGACACCATATATTTT.

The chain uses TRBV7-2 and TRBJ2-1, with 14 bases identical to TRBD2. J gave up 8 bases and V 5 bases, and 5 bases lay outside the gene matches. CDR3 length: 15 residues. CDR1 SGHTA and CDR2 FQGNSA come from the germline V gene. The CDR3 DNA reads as TGTGCCAGCAGCCCCGGGACTAGCGGGGGTGATGAGCAGTTCTTC. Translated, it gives CASSPGTSGGDEQFF.

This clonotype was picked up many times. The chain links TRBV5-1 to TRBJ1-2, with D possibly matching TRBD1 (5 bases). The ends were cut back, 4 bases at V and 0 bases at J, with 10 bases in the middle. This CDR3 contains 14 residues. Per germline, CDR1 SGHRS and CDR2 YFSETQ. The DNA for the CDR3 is TGCGCCAGCAGCACAGGAGACCCTAACTATGGCTACACCTTC. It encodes CASSTGDPNYGYTF.

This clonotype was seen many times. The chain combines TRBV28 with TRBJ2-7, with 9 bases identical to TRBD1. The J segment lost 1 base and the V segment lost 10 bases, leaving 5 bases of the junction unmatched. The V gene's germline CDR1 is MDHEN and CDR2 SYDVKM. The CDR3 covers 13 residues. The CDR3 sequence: CATSGQGSYEQYF. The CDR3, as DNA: TGTGCCACCTCGGGACAGGGATCCTACGAGCAGTACTTC.

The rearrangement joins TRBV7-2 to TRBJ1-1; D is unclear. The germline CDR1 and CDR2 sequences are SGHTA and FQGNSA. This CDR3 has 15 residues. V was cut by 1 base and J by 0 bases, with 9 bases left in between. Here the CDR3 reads CASSLEEGMNTEAFF. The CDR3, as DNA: TGTGCCAGCAGCTTAGAGGAGGGTATGAACACTGAAGCTTTCTTT.

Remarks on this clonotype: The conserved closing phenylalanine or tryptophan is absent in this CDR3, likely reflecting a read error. Written as DNA, the CDR3 is TGTGCCAGTAGCTTCGGTGAAGACACTGAAGCTTTCCTT. Protein product: CASSFGEDTEAFL. The chain joins TRBV7-2 to TRBJ1-1, with unresolved D. The CDR3 contains 13 residues. Germline assignment: CDR1 SGHTA and CDR2 FQGNSA.

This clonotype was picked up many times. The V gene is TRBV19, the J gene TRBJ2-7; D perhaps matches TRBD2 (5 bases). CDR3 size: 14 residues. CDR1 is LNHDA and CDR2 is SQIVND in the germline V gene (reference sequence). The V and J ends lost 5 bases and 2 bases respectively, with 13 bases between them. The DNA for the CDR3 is TGTGCCAGTAGTTCCGCCTCGGGGACCTACGAGCAGTACTTC. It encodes CASSSASGTYEQYF.

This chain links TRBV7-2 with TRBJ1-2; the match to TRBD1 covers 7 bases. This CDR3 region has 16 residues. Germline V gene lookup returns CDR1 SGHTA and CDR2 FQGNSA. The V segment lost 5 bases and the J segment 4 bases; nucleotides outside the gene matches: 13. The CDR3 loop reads CASSKTGAEQLYGYTF. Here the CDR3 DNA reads TGTGCCAGCAGCAAAACAGGGGCCGAGCAGCTCTATGGCTACACCTTC. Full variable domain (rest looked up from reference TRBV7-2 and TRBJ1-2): GAGVSQSPSNKVTEKGKDVELRCDPISGHTALYWYRQSLGQGLEFLIYFQGNSAPDKSGLPSDRFSAERTGGSVSTLTIQRTQQEDSAVYLCASSKTGAEQLYGYTFGSGTRLTVV.

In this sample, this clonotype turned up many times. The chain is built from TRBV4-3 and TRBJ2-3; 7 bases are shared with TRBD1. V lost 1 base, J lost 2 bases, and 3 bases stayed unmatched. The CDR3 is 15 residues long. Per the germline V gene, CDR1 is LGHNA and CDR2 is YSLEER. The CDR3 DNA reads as TGCGCCAGCAGCCAAGGACAGGGCCCCACAGATACGCAGTATTTT. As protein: CASSQGQGPTDTQYF.

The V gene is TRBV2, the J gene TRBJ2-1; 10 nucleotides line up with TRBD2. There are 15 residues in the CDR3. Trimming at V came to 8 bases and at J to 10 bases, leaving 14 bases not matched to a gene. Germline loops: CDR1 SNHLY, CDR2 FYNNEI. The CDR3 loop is CASRTQLAGSGEQFF. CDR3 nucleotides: TGTGCCAGCCGGACTCAACTAGCGGGATCGGGAGAGCAGTTCTTC.

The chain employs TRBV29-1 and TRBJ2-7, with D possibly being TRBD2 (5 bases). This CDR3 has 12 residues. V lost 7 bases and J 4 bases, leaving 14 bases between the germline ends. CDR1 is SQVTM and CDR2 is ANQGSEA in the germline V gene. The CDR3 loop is CSAEGSRYEQYF. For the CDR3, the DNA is TGCAGCGCCGAGGGAAGTCGATACGAGCAGTACTTC.

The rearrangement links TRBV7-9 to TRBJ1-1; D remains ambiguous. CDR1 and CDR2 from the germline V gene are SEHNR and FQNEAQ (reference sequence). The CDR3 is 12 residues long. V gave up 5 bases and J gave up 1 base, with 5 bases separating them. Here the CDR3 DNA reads TGTGCCAGCAGCCAGTGGAACACTGAAGCTTTCTTT. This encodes CASSQWNTEAFF.

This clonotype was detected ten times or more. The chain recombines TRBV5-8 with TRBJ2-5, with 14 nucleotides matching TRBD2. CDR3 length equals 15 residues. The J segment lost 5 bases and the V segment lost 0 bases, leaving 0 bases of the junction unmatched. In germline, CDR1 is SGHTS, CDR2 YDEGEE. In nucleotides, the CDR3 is TGTGCCAGCAGCTTGGGGACTAGCGGGGGGGAGACCCAGTACTTC. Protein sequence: CASSLGTSGGETQYF.

DNA of the CDR3: TGCAGTGCCCCGACTAGCGGGGGGACCAATGAGCAGTTCTTC. Protein: CSAPTSGGTNEQFF. This chain joins TRBV20-1 and TRBJ2-1, with 13 positions matching TRBD2. Germline trimming cut 6 bases from V and 6 bases from J; bases unmatched to any gene: 5. This CDR3 has 14 amino acids. Germline assignment: CDR1 DFQATT and CDR2 SNEGSKA (reference sequence).